The 3 T cell receptor beta chains given below trace back to one sample, sequenced in a study of cytomegalovirus exposure and HLA in healthy donors. The PCR used 60 Vbeta and 13 Jbeta primers. Assay used: immunoSEQ multiplex PCR; TCRdb lists only in-frame clones, some missing. The sample consists of more than 95,000 clones, roughly 77% of them appearing once. The sequenced material came from PBMCs. All receptors come from a woman aged 18-29 years in good health and CMV-seropositive.

This chain uses TRBV5-3 with TRBJ1-2, with unresolved D. TRBV5-3 is an ORF, with its function uncertain. V dropped 0 bases and J dropped 8 bases, with 8 bases sitting between them. CDR3 size: 12 residues. The CDR3 sequence: CARSLVEEGYTF. The CDR3 DNA follows: TGTGCCAGAAGCTTGGTAGAGGAAGGCTACACCTTC.

The CDR3 spells CASTPQGLTPYGYTF. The CDR3, as DNA: TGTGCCAGTACGCCACAGGGGCTAACCCCCTATGGCTACACCTTC. The chain links TRBV27 to TRBJ1-2; 7 nucleotides agree with TRBD1. The CDR3 spans 15 residues. Losses at the gene ends were 9 bases for V and 4 bases for J; bases not matched to a gene: 14. Germline V CDR1 and CDR2: MNHEY, SMNVEV (reference sequence).

V usage is TRBV27 and J usage is TRBJ2-5; 7 nucleotides agree with TRBD1. The germline V gene encodes CDR1 MNHEY and CDR2 SMNVEV (reference sequence). V lost 5 bases to trimming and J lost 9 bases; unmatched junction nucleotides: 6. The CDR3 has 12 amino acids. In nucleotides, the CDR3 is TGTGCCAGCAGTCACGGACAGGCGGCCCAGTACTTC. This sequence encodes CASSHGQAAQYF.